This TCR beta chain was captured by sequencing in a study of cytomegalovirus exposure and HLA in healthy donors. The PCR was carried out with 60 Vbeta primers and 13 Jbeta primers. Sequencing was performed with immunoSEQ multiplex PCR; in TCRdb, only in-frame clones are kept and a portion is missing. The sample consists of some 120,000 clones, roughly 80% of them appearing once. This CDR3 contains 17 residues. Losses at the gene ends were 5 bases for V and 3 bases for J; bases not matched to a gene: 9. The germline CDR1 and CDR2 sequences are LNHDA and SQIVND (reference sequence). The chain employs TRBV19 and TRBJ2-4; 11 bases map to TRBD2. This TCR came from a woman between 40 and 50 years old in good health and CMV-seronegative. Sequenced: PBMCs. The CDR3 nucleotides read TGTGCCAGTAGTCCTGGCGGGCTAGCGGGGGGCAAAAACATTCAGTACTTC. This translates into CASSPGGLAGGKNIQYF.